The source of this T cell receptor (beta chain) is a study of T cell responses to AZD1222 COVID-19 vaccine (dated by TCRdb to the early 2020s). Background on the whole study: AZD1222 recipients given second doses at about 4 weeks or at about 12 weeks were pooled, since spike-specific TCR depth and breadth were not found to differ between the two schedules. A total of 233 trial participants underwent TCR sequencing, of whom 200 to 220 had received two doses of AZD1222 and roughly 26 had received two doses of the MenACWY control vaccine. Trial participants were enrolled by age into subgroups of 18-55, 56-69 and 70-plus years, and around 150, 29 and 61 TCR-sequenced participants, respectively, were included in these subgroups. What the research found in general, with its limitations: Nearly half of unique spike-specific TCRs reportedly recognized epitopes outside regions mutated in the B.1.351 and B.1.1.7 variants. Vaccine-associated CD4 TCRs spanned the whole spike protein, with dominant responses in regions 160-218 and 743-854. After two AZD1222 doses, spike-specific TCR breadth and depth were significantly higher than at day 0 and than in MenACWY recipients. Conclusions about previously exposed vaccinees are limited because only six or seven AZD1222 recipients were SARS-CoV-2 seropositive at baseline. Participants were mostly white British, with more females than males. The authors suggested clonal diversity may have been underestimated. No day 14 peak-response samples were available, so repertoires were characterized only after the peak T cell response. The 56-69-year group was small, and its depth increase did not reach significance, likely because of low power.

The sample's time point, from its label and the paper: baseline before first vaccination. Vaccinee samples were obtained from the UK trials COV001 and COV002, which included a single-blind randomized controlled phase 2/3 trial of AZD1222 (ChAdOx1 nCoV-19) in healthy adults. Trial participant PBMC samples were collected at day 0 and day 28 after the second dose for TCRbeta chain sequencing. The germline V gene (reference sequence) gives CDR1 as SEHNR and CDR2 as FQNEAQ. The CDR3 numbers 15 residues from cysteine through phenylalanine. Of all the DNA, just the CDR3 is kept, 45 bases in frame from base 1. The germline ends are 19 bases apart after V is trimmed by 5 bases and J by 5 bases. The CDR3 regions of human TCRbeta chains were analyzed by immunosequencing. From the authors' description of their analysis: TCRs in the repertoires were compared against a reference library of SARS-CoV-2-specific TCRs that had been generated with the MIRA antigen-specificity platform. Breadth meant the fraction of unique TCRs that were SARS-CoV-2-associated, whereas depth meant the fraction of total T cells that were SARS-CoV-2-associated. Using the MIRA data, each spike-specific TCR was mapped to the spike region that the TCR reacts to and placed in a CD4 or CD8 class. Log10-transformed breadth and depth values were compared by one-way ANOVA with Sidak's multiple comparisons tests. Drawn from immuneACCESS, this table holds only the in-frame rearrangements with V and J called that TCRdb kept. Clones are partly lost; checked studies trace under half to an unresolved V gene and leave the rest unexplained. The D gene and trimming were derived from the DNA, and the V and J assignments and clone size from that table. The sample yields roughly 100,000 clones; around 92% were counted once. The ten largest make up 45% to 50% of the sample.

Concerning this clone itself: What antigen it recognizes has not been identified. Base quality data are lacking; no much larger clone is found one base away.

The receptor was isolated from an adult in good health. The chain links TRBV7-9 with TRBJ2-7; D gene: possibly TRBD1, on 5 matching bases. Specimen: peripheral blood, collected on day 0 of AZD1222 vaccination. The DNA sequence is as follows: TGTGCCAGCAGCCCCCCTTTCCGTCTAGGGGACGAGCAGTACTTC. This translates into CASSPPFRLGDEQYF.